The T cell receptor beta chain under discussion was sequenced for a study of blood T cell repertoires in COVID-19. Clones were sequenced by immunoSEQ multiplex PCR, and TCRdb holds only the in-frame ones, with some missing. The repertoire holds 140,000 to 150,000 clones, 81% seen once, with 6.5% to 8.5% in the top ten. CDR1 is GTSNPN and CDR2 is SVGIG in the germline V gene (reference sequence). The CDR3 length is 14 residues. Trimming at V came to 3 bases and at J to 7 bases, leaving 6 bases not matched to a gene. Input material: peripheral blood. The rearrangement links TRBV30 to TRBJ1-3; 10 bases align to TRBD1. This clonotype originated in a human donor with acute or convalescent COVID-19. The donor label of this sample is uncertain. As DNA, the CDR3 is TGTGCCTGGAGGTACCGGGACAGGGGTAACACCATATATTTT. This encodes CAWRYRDRGNTIYF.